The entry below describes one T cell receptor (beta chain). The antigen is undetermined. Splitting of each subset's genomic DNA was done evenly across several immunoSEQ plates. The protocol was immunoSEQ multiplex PCR, while the TCRdb copy is restricted to in-frame clones and leaves out a portion. Of about 2.1 million clones detected, roughly 95% appear once; the ten largest clones hold 1.5% to 2%. This entry belongs to a study of shared clonotypes between healthy human individuals. As for the study in general: Per donor, three plates held CD4 naive cells, three held CD4 memory, two held CD8 naive and one held CD8 memory.

CD45RO-negative CD8 cells positively selected for CCR7 made up the naive population, which excluded terminally differentiated effector memory CD45RA+ cells. The study's findings and limits: Some naive CD4 clonotypes, roughly 4.5%, turned up in common across a few donors.

Germline CDR1 and CDR2: MDHEN and SYDVKM. Trimming left V 7 bases short and J 2 bases short, with 12 bases between. The CDR3 runs 13 residues. The rearrangement links TRBV28 to TRBJ2-7; no reliable D call. The source material was naive CD8+ T cells from PBMCs. The TCR sequence derives from a man aged 18 to 30 in good health. Some clones in this sample may be carry-over from other donors' samples. CDR3 bases: TGTGCCAGCACCCCCGCACGCGCCTACGAGCAGTACTTC. Its translation is CASTPARAYEQYF.